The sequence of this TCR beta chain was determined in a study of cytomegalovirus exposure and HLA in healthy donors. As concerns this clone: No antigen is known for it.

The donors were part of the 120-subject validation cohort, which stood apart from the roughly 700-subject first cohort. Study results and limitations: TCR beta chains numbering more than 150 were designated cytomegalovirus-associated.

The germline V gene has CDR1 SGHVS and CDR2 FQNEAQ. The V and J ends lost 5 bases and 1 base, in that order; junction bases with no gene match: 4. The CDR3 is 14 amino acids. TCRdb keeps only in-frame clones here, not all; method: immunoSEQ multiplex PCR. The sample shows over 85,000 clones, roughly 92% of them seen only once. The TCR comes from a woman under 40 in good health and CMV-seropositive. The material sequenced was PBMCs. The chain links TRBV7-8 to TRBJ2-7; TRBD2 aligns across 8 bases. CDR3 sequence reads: CASSRIAGSYEQYF. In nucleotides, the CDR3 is TGTGCCAGCAGCCGGATAGCGGGATCCTACGAGCAGTACTTC.